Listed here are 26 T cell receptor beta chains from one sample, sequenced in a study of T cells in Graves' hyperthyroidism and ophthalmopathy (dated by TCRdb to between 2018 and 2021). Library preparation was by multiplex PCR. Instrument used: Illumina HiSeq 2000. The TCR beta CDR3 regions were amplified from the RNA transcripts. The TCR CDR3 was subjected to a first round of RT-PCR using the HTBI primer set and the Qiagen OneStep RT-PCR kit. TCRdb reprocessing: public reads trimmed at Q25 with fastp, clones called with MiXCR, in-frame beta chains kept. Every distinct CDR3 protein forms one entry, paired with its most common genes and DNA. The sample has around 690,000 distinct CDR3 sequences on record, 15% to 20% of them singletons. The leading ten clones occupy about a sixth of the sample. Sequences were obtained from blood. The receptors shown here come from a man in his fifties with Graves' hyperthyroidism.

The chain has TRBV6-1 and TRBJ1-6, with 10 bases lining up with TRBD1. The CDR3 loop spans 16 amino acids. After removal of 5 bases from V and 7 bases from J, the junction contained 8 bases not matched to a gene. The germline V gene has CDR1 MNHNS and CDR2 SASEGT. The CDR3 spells CASSKVGQGLNSPLHF. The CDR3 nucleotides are TGTGCCAGCAGTAAAGTGGGACAGGGGTTGAATTCACCCCTCCACTTT.

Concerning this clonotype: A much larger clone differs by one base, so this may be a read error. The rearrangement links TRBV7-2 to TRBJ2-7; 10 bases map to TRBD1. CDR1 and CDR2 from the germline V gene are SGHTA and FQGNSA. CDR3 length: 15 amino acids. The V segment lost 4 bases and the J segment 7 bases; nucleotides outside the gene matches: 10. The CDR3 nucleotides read TGTGCCAGCAGCTACCGGGACAGGGGTTACGAGGAGCAGTACTTC. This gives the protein CASSYRDRGYEEQYF.

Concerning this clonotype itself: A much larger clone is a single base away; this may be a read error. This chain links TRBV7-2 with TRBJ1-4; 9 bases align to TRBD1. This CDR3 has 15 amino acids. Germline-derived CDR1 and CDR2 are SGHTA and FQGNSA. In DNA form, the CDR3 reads TGTGCCAGCAACTTAAGGGGACAGGGAAATGAAAAACTGTTTTTT. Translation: CASNLRGQGNEKLFF.

CDR3 region: CASSETTVYGYTF. For the CDR3, the DNA is TGTGCCAGCAGCGAAACGACAGTTTATGGCTACACCTTC. V usage is TRBV6-1 and J usage is TRBJ1-2; D might be TRBD1 (5 bases). The V end was cut by 6 bases, the J end by 5 bases, with 13 bases between. The CDR3 runs to 13 residues. Germline values: CDR1 MNHNS, CDR2 SASEGT.

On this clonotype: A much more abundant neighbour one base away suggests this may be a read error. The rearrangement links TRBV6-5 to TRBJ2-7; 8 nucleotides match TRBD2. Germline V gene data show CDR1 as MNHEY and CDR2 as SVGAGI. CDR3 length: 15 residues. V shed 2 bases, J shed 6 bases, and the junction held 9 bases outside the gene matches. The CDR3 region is CASSYVGSGNCEQYF. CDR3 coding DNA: TGTGCCAGCAGTTACGTGGGTAGCGGGAACTGCGAGCAGTACTTC.

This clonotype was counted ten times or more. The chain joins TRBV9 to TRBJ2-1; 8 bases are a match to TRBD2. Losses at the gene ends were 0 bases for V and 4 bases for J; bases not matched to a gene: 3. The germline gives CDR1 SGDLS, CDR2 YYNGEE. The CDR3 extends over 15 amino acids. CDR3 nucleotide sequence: TGTGCCAGCAGCGTAGTGAGCGGGAGTTACAATGAGCAGTTCTTC. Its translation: CASSVVSGSYNEQFF.

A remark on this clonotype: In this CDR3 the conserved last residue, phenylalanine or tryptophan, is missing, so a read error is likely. The CDR3 region is CASSPVRGGRETQYL. The CDR3, as DNA: TGTGCCAGCAGCCCGGTCCGCGGGGGGCGAGAGACCCAGTACCTC. The rearrangement links TRBV27 to TRBJ2-5; 8 bases line up with TRBD2. The CDR3 contains 15 residues. Germline assignment: CDR1 MNHEY and CDR2 SMNVEV (reference sequence). V trimming: 6 bases; J trimming: 4 bases; junction bases outside the gene matches: 10.

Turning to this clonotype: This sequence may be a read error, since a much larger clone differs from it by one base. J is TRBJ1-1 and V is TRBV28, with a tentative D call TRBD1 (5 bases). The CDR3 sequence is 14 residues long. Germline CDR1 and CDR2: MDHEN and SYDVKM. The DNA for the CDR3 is TGTGCCAGCAGCCGGGGACTGAGTAACACTGAAGCTTGCTTT. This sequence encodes CASSRGLSNTEACF.

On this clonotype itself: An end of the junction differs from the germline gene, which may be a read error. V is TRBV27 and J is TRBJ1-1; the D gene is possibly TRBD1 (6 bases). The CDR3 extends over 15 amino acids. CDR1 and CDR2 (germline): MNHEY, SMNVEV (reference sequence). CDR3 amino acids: CASSSEDRVNTEASF. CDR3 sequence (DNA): TGTGCCAGCAGTTCCGAGGACAGAGTCAACACTGAAGCTTCCTTT.

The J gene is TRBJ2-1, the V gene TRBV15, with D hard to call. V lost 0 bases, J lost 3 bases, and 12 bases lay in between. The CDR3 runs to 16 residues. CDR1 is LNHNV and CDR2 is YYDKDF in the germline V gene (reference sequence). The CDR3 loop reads CATSRDLQTFYNEQFF. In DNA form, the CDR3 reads TGTGCCACCAGCAGAGATCTACAAACCTTCTACAATGAGCAGTTCTTC.

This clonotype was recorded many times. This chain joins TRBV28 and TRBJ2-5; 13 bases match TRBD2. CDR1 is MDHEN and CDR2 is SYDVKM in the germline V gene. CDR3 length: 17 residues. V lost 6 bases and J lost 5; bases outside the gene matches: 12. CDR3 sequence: CASSSPGLAGWGETQYF. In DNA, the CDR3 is TGTGCCAGCAGCTCTCCGGGACTAGCGGGGTGGGGCGAGACCCAGTACTTC.

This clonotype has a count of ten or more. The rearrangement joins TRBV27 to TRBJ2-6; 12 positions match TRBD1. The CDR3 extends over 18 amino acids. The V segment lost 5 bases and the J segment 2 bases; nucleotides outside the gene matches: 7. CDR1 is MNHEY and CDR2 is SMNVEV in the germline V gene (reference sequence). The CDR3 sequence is CASSLSGTGGPGANVLTF. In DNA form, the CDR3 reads TGTGCCAGCAGTCTCTCCGGGACAGGGGGCCCTGGGGCCAACGTCCTGACTTTC.

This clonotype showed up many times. As DNA, the CDR3 is TGTGCCAGCAGTGAAGCGGGAGGGTCTGGAAACACCATATATTTT. It encodes CASSEAGGSGNTIYF. The chain links TRBV6-1 to TRBJ1-3; D remains ambiguous. Germline assignment: CDR1 MNHNS and CDR2 SASEGT. CDR3 size: 15 residues. V was clipped by 0 bases and J by 1 base, with 7 bases between them.

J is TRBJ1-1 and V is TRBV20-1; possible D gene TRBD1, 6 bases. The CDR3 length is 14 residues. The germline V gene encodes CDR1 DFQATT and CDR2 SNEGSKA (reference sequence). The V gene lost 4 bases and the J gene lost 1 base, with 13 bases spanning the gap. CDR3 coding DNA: TGCAGTGCTAATAAGGGGGGGAAGAACACTGAAGCTTTCTTT. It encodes CSANKGGKNTEAFF.

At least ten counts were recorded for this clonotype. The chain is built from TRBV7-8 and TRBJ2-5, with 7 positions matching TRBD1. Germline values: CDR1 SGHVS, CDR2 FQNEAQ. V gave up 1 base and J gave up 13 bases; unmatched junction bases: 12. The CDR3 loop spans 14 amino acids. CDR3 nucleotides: TGTGCCAGCAGCTTAGGCCCTCGACAGGGTAGTATGTACTTC. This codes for CASSLGPRQGSMYF.

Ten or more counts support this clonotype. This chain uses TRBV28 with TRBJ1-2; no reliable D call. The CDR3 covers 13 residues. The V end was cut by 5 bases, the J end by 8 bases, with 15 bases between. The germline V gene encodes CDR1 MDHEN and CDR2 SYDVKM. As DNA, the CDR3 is TGTGCCAGCAGTGCCTTCACCCCGCGGGGCTACACCTTC. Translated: CASSAFTPRGYTF.

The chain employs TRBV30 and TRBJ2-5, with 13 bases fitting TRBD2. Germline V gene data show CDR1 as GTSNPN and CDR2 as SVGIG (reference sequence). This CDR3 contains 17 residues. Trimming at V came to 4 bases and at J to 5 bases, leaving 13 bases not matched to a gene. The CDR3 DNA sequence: TGTGCCTGGACTAAATTCGGACTAGCGGGAGTCGGGGAGACCCAGTACTTC. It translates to CAWTKFGLAGVGETQYF.

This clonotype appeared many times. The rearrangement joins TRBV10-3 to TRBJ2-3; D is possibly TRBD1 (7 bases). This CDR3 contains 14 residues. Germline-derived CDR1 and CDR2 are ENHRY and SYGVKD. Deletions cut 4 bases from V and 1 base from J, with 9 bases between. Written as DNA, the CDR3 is TGTGCCATCAGTGGCAGGGGGGGCACAGATACGCAGTATTTT. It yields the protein CAISGRGGTDTQYF.

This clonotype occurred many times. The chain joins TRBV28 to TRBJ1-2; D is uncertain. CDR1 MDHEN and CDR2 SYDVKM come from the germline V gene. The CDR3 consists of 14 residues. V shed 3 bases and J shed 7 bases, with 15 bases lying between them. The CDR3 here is CASSFETHVRGYTF. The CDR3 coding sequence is TGTGCCAGCAGTTTCGAGACCCACGTCCGTGGCTACACCTTC.

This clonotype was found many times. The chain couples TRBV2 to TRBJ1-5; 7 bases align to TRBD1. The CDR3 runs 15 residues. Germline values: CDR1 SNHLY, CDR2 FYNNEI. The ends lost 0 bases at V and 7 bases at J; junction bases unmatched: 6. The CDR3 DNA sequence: TGTGCCAGCAGTGAAGCCGCGACAGGGCCACAGCCCCAGCATTTT. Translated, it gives CASSEAATGPQPQHF.

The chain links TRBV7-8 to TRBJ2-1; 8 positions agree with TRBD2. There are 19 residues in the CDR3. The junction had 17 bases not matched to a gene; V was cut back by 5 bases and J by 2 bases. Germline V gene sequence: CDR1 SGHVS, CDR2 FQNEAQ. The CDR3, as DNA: TGTGCCAGCAGCCGGGAGGAGCGGGAGTTTTATGGGACCTACAATGAGCAGTTCTTC. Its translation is CASSREEREFYGTYNEQFF.

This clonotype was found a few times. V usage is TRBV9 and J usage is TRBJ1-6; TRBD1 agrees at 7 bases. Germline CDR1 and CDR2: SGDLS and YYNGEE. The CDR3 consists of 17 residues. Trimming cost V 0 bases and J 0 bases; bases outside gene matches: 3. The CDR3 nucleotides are TGTGCCAGCAGCGTAGCAGGGGGAATCTCCTATAATTCACCCCTCCACTTT. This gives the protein CASSVAGGISYNSPLHF.

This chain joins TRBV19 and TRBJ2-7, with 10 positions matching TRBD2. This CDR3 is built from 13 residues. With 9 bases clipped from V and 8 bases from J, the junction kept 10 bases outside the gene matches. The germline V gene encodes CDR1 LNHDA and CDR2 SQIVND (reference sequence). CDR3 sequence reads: CASSEAGGPQQYF. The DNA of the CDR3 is TGTGCCAGCTCGGAAGCGGGAGGGCCCCAGCAGTACTTC.

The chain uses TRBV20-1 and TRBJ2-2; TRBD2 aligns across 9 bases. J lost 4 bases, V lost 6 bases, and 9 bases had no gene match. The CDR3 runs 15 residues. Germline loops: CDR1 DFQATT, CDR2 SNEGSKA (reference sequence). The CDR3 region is CSADLAGAGTGELFF. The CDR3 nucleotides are TGCAGTGCCGACTTAGCGGGAGCGGGCACCGGGGAGCTGTTTTTT.

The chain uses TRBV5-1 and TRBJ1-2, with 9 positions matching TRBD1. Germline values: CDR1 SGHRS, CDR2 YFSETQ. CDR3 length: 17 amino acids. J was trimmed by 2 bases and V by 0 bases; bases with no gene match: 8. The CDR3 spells CASSLVAGTGMNYGYTF. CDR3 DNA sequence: TGCGCCAGCAGCTTGGTGGCCGGGACAGGGATGAACTATGGCTACACCTTC. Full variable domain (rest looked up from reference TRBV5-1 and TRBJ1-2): KAGVTQTPRYLIKTRGQQVTLSCSPISGHRSVSWYQQTPGQGLQFLFEYFSETQRNKGNFPGRFSGRQFSNSRSEMNVSTLELGDSALYLCASSLVAGTGMNYGYTFGSGTRLTVV.

Here the CDR3 reads CASRATGYLSNTGELFF. As DNA, the CDR3 is TGTGCCAGCAGGGCGACAGGGTACCTTTCGAACACCGGGGAGCTGTTTTTT. The chain links TRBV6-1 to TRBJ2-2; 7 nucleotides agree with TRBD1. The CDR3 is 17 amino acids. The V segment lost 6 bases and the J segment 0 bases; nucleotides outside the gene matches: 10. Germline CDR1 and CDR2: MNHNS and SASEGT.